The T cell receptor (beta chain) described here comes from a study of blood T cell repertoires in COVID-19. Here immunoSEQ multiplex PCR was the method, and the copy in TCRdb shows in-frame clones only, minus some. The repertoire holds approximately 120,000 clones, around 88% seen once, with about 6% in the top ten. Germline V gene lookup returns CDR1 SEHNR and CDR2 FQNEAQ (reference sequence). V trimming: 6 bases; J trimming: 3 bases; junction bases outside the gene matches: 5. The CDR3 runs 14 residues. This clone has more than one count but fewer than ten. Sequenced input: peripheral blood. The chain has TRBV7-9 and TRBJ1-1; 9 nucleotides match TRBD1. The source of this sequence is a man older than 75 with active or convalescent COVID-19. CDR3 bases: TGTGCCAGCAGTGTACAGGGGGCTTACACTGAAGCTTTCTTT. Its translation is CASSVQGAYTEAFF.